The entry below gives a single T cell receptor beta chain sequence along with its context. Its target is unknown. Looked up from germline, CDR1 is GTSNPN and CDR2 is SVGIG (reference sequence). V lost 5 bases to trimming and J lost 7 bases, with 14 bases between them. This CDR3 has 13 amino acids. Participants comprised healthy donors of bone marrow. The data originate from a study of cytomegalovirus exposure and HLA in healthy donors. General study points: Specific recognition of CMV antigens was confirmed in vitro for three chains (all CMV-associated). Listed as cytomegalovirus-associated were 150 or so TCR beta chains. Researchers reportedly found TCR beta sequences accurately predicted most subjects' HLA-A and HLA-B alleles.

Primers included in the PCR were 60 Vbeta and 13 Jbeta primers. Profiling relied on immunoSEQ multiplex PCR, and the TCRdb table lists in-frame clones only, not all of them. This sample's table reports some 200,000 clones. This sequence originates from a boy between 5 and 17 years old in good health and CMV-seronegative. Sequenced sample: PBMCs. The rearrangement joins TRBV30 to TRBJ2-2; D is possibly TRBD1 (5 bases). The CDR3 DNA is TGTGCCTGGCAAGGGCCAAGGGGCGGGGAGCTGTTTTTT. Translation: CAWQGPRGGELFF.